In this sample, the clone carrying this TCR beta chain turned up once. One end of the junction varies from germline; a read error may be responsible. Within the sample, other DNA sequences also encode this same CDR3. The entry originates in a study of CD4+ T cells in melanoma. Sequenced by immunoSEQ multiplex PCR; TCRdb stores in-frame clones only, minus some. This sample yields approximately 47,000 clones, of which approximately 89% are seen a single time; around 11% belongs to the top ten. This CDR3 is built from 14 residues. Germline CDR1 SSHAT, CDR2 FNYEAQ (reference sequence). The clonotype originates from a human donor with melanoma. J is TRBJ2-5 and V is TRBV7-7, with 7 bases matching TRBD2. The specimen was peripheral blood. Written as DNA, the CDR3 is TGTGCTAGCAGCTTAGGGAGGGGTTTGGAGACCCAGTACTTC. Amino acid sequence: CASSLGRGLETQYF.